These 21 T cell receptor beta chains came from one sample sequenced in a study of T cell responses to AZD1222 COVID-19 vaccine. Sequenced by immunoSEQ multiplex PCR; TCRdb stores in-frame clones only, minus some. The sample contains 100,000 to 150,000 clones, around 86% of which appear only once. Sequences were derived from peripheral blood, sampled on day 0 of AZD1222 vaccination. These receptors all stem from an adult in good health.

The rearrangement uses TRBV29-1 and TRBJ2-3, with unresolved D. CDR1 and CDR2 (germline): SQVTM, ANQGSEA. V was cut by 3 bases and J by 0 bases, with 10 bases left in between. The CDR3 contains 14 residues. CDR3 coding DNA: TGCAGCGTTGACCCCGGTTTTAGCACAGATACGCAGTATTTT. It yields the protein CSVDPGFSTDTQYF.

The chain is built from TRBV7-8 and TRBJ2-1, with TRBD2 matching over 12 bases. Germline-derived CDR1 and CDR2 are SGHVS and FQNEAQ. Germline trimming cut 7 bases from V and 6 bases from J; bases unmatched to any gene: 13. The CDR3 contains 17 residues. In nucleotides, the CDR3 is TGTGCCAGCACCCCTGGGAGTCTAGCGGGGGGGGCCAATGAGCAGTTCTTC. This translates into CASTPGSLAGGANEQFF.

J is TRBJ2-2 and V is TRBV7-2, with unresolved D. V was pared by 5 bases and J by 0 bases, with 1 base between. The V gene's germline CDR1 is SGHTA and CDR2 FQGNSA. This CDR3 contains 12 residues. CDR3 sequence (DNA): TGTGCCAGCAGCCCGAACACCGGGGAGCTGTTTTTT. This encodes CASSPNTGELFF.

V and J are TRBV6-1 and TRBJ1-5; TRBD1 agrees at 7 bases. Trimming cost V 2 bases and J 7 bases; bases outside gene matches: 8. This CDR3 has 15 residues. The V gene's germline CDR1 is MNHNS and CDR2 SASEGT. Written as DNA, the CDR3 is TGTGCCAGCAGTGAACAGCAGGGGGTAGCCCAGCCCCAGCATTTT. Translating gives CASSEQQGVAQPQHF.

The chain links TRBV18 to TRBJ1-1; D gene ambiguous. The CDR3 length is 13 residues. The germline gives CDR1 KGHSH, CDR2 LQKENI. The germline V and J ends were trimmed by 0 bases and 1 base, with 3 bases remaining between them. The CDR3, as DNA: TGTGCCAGCTCACCACCACCGAACACTGAAGCTTTCTTT. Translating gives CASSPPPNTEAFF.

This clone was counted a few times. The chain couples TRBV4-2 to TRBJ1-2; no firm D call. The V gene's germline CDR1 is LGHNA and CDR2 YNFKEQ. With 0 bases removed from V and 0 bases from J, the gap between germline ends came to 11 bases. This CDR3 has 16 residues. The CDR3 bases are TGTGCCAGCAGCCAAGACTCAGGTTCAGCTAACTATGGCTACACCTTC. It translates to CASSQDSGSANYGYTF.

CDR3 coding DNA: TGTGCCAGCAGTCAACAGGGGTATACTGAAGCTTTCTTT. Its protein is CASSQQGYTEAFF. The rearrangement links TRBV6-5 to TRBJ1-1, with TRBD1 matching over 7 bases. The ends lost 5 bases at V and 5 bases at J; junction bases unmatched: 5. The CDR3 loop spans 13 amino acids. Germline CDR1 is MNHEY and CDR2 is SVGAGI.

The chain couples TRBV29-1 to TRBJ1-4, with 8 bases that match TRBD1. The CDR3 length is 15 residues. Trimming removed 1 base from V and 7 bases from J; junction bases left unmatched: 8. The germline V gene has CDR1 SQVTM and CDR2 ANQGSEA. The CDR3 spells CSVEVGQGAREKLFF. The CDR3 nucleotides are TGCAGCGTTGAAGTAGGGCAGGGGGCGCGTGAAAAACTGTTTTTT.

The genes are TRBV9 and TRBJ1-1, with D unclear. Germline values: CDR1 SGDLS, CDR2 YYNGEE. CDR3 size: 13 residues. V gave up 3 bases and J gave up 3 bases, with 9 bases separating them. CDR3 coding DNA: TGTGCCAGCAGCGCTACACCGGACACTGAAGCTTTCTTT. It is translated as CASSATPDTEAFF.

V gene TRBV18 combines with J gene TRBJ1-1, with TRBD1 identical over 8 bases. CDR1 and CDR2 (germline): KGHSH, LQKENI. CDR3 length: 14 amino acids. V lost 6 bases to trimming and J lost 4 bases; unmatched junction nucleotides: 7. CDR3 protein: CASSRETGVTEAFF. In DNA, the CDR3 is TGTGCCAGCTCGCGCGAGACAGGGGTCACTGAAGCTTTCTTT.

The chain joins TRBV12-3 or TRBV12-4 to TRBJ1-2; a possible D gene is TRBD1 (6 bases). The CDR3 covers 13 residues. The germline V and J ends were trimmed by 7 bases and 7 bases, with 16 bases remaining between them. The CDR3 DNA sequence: TGTGCCAGCACACCCACAGGGTTCCGTGGCTACACCTTC. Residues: CASTPTGFRGYTF.

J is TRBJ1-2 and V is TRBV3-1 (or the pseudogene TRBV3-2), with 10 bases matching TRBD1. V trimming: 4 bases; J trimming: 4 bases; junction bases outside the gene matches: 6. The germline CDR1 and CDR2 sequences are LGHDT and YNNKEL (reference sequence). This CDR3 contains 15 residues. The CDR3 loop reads CASSLTGGAGYGYTF. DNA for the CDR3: TGTGCCAGCAGCCTGACAGGGGGCGCTGGCTATGGCTACACCTTC.

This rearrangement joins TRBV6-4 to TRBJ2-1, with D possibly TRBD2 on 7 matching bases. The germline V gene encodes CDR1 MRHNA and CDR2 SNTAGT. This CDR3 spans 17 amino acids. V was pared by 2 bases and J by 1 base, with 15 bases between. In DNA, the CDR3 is TGTGCCAGCAGTGACCCTTGGGGGGGGGCTTCCTACAATGAGCAGTTCTTC. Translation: CASSDPWGGASYNEQFF.

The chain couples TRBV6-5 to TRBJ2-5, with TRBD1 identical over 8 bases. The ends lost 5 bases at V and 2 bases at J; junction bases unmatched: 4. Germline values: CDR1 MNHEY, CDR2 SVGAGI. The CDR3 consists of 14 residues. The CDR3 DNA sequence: TGTGCCAGCAGTAAGAACAGGGGGCAAGAGACCCAGTACTTC. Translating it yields CASSKNRGQETQYF.

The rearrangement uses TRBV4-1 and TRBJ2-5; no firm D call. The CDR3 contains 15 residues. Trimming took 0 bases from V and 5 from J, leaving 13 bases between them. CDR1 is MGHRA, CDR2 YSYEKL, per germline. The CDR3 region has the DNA TGCGCCAGCAGCCAAGATAATACAGAGTGGGAGACCCAGTACTTC. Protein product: CASSQDNTEWETQYF.

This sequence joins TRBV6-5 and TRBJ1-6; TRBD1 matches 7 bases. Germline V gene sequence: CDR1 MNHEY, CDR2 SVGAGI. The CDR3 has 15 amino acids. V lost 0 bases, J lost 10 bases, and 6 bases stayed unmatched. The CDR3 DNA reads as TGTGCCAGCAGTTACTCGAAGGGGGCCTTATCACCCCTCCACTTT. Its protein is CASSYSKGALSPLHF.

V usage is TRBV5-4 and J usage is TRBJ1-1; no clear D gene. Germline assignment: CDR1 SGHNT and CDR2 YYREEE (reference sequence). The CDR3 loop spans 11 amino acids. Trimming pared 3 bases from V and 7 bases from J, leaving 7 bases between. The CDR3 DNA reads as TGTGCCAGCAGCTCTCTGTATGAAGCTTTCTTT. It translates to CASSSLYEAFF.

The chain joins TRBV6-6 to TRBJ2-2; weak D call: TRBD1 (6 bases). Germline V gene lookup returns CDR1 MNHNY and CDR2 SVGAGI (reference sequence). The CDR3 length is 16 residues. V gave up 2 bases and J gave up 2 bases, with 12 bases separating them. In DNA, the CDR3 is TGTGCCAGCAGTTACCCCCGGACAGTAAACACCGGGGAGCTGTTTTTT. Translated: CASSYPRTVNTGELFF.

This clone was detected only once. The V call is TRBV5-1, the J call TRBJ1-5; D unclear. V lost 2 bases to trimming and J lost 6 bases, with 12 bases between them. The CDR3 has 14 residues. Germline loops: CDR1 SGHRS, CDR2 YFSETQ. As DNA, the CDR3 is TGCGCCAGCAGCTTCGTATTCTCTAGTCAGCCCCAGCATTTT. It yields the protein CASSFVFSSQPQHF.

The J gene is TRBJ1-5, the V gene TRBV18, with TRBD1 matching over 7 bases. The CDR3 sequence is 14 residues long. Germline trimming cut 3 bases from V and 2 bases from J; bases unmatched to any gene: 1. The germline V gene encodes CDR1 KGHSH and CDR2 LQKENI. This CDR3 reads CASSPDRGNQPQHF. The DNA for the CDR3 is TGTGCCAGCTCACCCGACAGGGGCAATCAGCCCCAGCATTTT.

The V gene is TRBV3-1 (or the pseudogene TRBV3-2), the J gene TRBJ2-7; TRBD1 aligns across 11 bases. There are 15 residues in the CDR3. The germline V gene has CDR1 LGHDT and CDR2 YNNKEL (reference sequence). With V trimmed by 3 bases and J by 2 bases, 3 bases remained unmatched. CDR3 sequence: CASSHGDRGAYEQYF. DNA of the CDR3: TGTGCCAGCAGCCACGGGGACAGGGGGGCCTACGAGCAGTACTTC.